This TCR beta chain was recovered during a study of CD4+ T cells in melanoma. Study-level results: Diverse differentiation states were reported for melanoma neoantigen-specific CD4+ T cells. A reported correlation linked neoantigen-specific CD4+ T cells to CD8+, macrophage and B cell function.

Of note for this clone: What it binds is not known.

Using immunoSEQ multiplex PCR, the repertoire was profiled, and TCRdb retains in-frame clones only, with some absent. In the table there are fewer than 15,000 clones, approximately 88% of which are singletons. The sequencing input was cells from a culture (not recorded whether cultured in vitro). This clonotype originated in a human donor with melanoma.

CDR3 DNA sequence: TGTGCCAGCAGCAAAACGGATAGCACGCAGTATTTT. Amino acid sequence: CASSKTDSTQYF. The gene calls are TRBV14 and TRBJ2-3; D gene ambiguous. Trimming left V 5 bases short and J 9 bases short, with 12 bases between. The length of the CDR3 is 12 residues. CDR1 is SGHDN and CDR2 is FVKESK in the germline V gene.